This TCR beta chain comes out of a study of blood T cell repertoires in COVID-19. Sequencing was performed with immunoSEQ multiplex PCR; in TCRdb, only in-frame clones are kept and a portion is missing. The sample carries fewer than 500,000 clones, more than 65% recorded once. Sequencing used peripheral blood. The sequence was obtained from a human donor with acute or convalescent COVID-19. The donor label of this sample is uncertain.

In DNA form, the CDR3 reads TGTGCCAGCAGCGCACAGGCTCGCACTGAAGCTTTCTTT. It translates to CASSAQARTEAFF. The rearrangement joins TRBV7-6 to TRBJ1-1; perhaps TRBD1 as D (5 bases). With 5 bases removed from V and 4 bases from J, the gap between germline ends came to 11 bases. CDR3 length equals 13 residues. Germline V gene sequence: CDR1 SGHVS, CDR2 FNYEAQ.